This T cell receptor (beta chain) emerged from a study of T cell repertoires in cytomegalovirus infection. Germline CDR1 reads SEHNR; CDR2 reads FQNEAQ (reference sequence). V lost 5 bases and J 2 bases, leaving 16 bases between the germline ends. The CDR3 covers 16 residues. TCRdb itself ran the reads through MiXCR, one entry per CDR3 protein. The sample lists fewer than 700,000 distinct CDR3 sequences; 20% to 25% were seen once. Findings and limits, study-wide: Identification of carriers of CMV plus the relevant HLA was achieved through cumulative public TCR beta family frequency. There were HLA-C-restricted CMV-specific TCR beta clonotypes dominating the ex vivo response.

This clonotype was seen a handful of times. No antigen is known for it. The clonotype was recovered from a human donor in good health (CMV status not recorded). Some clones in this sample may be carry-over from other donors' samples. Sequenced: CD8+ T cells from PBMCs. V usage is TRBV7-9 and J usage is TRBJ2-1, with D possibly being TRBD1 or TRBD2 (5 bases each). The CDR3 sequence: CASSTTGTATYNEQFF. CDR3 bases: TGTGCCAGCAGCACAACCGGGACGGCGACCTACAATGAGCAGTTCTTC.